The entry below describes one T cell receptor beta chain. This CDR3 is built from 16 residues. Trimming took off 2 bases at V and 3 bases at J, with 17 bases between the two ends. Per the germline V gene, CDR1 is WSHSY and CDR2 is SAAADI. The data were taken from a study of blood T cell repertoires in COVID-19. About the study: COVID-19 samples, acute and convalescent, were from the United States, Italy and Spain. Sources were T cells, B-cell-depleted T cells, or PBMCs; the material itself was cDNA or gDNA.

Original processing notes: Counts of nucleated cells, estimated from reference gene primer amplification, were obtained. Using immunoSEQ multiplex PCR, the repertoire was profiled, and TCRdb retains in-frame clones only, with some absent. Clonal size and the V and J genes are those of that table, whereas D and trimming came from the DNA. The profile shows 100,000 to 150,000 clones, about 82% of them singletons. This receptor was taken from a human donor in a cohort sampled during active COVID-19. The chain has TRBV10-2 and TRBJ2-7; TRBD1 is a possible D gene (6 bases). The sequencing input was peripheral blood. The CDR3 here is CASSEISRDRIYEQYF. CDR3 sequence (DNA): TGCGCCAGCAGTGAGATCTCCCGTGACAGGATCTACGAGCAGTACTTC.